This entry lists 10 T cell receptor beta chains sequenced from one sample in a study of identifying expanded T cells in peripheral blood. Libraries were prepared by immunoSEQ multiplex PCR; TCRdb keeps only in-frame clonotypes and omits some of them. The data show tens of thousands of clones, more than 75% seen once. The material sequenced was blood. These receptors all come from a person aged 18-70 years in good health.

This clone is deemed medium-sized. This rearrangement joins TRBV6-1 to TRBJ2-7; the match to TRBD2 covers 14 bases. J was trimmed by 1 base and V by 7 bases; bases with no gene match: 3. The CDR3 covers 15 residues. CDR1 and CDR2 from the germline V gene are MNHNS and SASEGT. The CDR3 DNA is TGTGCCAGCACCAGGACTAGCGGGGGGTCCTACGAGCAGTACTTC. This codes for CASTRTSGGSYEQYF.

This rearrangement joins TRBV7-9 to TRBJ1-4; D gene ambiguous. Germline lookup yields CDR1 SEHNR and CDR2 FQNEAQ (reference sequence). Trimming left V 3 bases short and J 0 bases short, with 8 bases between. This CDR3 comprises 15 residues. CDR3 sequence: CASSLWETTNEKLFF. The CDR3 bases are TGTGCCAGCAGCTTGTGGGAAACAACTAATGAAAAACTGTTTTTT.

This clone has a single count. The CDR3 sequence: CAISESVGTGGTDTQYF. The CDR3 DNA reads as TGTGCCATCAGTGAGTCGGTTGGGACAGGGGGAACAGATACGCAGTATTTT. The chain combines TRBV10-3 with TRBJ2-3; TRBD1 agrees at 11 bases. This CDR3 is built from 17 residues. V lost 0 bases to trimming and J lost 3 bases; unmatched junction nucleotides: 5. CDR1 is ENHRY, CDR2 SYGVKD, per germline.

This sequence joins TRBV5-4 and TRBJ2-2; the D call may be TRBD1 or TRBD2 (5 bases each). Germline assignment: CDR1 SGHNT and CDR2 YYREEE (reference sequence). This CDR3 is 14 amino acids long. V lost 0 bases, J lost 8 bases, and 11 bases lay in between. DNA for the CDR3: TGTGCCAGCAGCTTGGTCGGGGCTGGTGGGGAGCTGTTTTTT. This encodes CASSLVGAGGELFF.

The gene calls are TRBV5-4 and TRBJ2-1; no definite D call. The CDR3 covers 15 residues. Germline V gives CDR1 SGHNT, CDR2 YYREEE (reference sequence). V dropped 1 base and J dropped 0 bases, with 8 bases sitting between them. The DNA for the CDR3 is TGTGCCAGCAGCTTGAATTGGGGCTCCTACAATGAGCAGTTCTTC. This encodes CASSLNWGSYNEQFF.

CDR3 nucleotide sequence: TGCAGCGTTGACACAGGGCAGTTTGACACTGAAGCTTTCTTT. Translation gives CSVDTGQFDTEAFF. V and J are TRBV29-1 and TRBJ1-1; TRBD1 is a possible D gene (6 bases). Germline V CDR1 and CDR2: SQVTM, ANQGSEA. Trimming took 3 bases from V and 3 from J, leaving 14 bases between them. This CDR3 is built from 14 residues. Filled out from reference TRBV29-1 and TRBJ1-1, the complete variable domain reads SAVISQKPSRDICQRGTSLTIQCQVDSQVTMMFWYRQQPGQSLTLIATANQGSEATYESGFVIDKFPISRPNLTFSTLTVSNMSPEDSSIYLCSVDTGQFDTEAFFGQGTRLTVV.

The chain employs TRBV9 and TRBJ1-1, with D unresolved. The CDR3 totals 13 residues. Trimming stripped 4 bases from V and 1 base from J, with 8 bases between. Germline CDR1 SGDLS, CDR2 YYNGEE. CDR3 sequence: CASSPEWNTEAFF. CDR3 sequence (DNA): TGTGCCAGCAGCCCAGAGTGGAACACTGAAGCTTTCTTT. Based on the CDR3 plus reference TRBV9 and TRBJ1-1, the full variable domain is DSGVTQTPKHLITATGQRVTLRCSPRSGDLSVYWYQQSLDQGLQFLIQYYNGEERAKGNILERFSAQQFPDLHSELNLSSLELGDSALYFCASSPEWNTEAFFGQGTRLTVV.

This clone was recorded once. The J gene is TRBJ2-4, the V gene TRBV5-4; 10 nucleotides line up with TRBD1. This CDR3 spans 17 amino acids. The V gene's germline CDR1 is SGHNT and CDR2 YYREEE (reference sequence). Losses at the gene ends were 3 bases for V and 3 bases for J; bases not matched to a gene: 9. The CDR3 loop is CASSSDRGLVSKNIQYF. In DNA form, the CDR3 reads TGTGCCAGCAGCTCAGACAGGGGGCTGGTGAGCAAAAACATTCAGTACTTC.

The chain recombines TRBV7-9 with TRBJ2-1; maybe TRBD2 (5 bases). CDR3 length equals 14 residues. Trimming removed 2 bases from V and 7 bases from J, with 12 bases in between. Germline V gene sequence: CDR1 SEHNR, CDR2 FQNEAQ (reference sequence). The CDR3 sequence is CASSLQLVENEQFF. The DNA for the CDR3 is TGTGCCAGCAGCTTACAACTAGTGGAAAATGAGCAGTTCTTC.

The rearrangement joins TRBV27 to TRBJ2-2; TRBD2 agrees at 7 bases. CDR1 MNHEY and CDR2 SMNVEV come from the germline V gene (reference sequence). Unmatched junction bases numbered 2, after V lost 3 bases and J lost 4 bases. This CDR3 has 14 amino acids. CDR3 in amino acids: CASSFSGPTGELFF. The CDR3 DNA is TGTGCCAGCAGTTTTAGCGGGCCCACCGGGGAGCTGTTTTTT.